What follows describes a single T cell receptor beta chain. This sample was included in a study of cytomegalovirus exposure and HLA in healthy donors. In the PCR, 60 Vbeta and 13 Jbeta primers were used. The repertoire was sequenced with immunoSEQ multiplex PCR; TCRdb's copy has only in-frame clones and lacks some. The repertoire includes about 69,000 clones, around 74% of them detected once, and more than 9.5% sits in the top ten. The clonotype was recovered from a woman between 55 and 75 years old in good health and CMV-seropositive. Sequencing was done on a sample of PBMCs.

This CDR3 reads CASRQGNSYEQYF. The DNA of the CDR3 is TGTGCCAGCAGACAGGGGAACAGCTACGAGCAGTACTTC. The chain combines TRBV27 with TRBJ2-7; TRBD1 agrees at 7 bases. The CDR3 spans 13 residues. After removal of 6 bases from V and 3 bases from J, the junction contained 5 bases not matched to a gene. Germline loops: CDR1 MNHEY, CDR2 SMNVEV (reference sequence).